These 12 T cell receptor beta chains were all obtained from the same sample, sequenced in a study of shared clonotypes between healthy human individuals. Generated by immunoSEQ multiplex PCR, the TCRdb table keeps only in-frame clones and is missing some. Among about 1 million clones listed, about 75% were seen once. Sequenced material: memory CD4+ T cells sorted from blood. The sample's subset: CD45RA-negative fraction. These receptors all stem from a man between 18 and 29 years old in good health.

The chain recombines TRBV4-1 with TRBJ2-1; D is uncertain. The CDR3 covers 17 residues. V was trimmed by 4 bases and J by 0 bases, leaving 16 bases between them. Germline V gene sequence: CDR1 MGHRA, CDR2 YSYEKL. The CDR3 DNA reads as TGCGCCAGCAGCCTTGGCGAGGCCGTCTACTCCTACAATGAGCAGTTCTTC. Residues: CASSLGEAVYSYNEQFF.

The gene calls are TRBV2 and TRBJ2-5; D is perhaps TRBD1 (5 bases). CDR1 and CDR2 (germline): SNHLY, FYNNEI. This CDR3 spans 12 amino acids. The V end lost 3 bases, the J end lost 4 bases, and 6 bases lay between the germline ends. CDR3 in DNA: TGTGCCAGCAGTGACCAGGGAGAGACCCAGTACTTC. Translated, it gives CASSDQGETQYF.

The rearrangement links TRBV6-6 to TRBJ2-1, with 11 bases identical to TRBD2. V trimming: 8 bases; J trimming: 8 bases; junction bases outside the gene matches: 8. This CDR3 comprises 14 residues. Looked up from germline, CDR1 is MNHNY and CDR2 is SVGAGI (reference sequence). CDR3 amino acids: CASRKVAGGYEQFF. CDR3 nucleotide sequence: TGTGCCAGCCGAAAGGTAGCGGGAGGGTATGAGCAGTTCTTC.

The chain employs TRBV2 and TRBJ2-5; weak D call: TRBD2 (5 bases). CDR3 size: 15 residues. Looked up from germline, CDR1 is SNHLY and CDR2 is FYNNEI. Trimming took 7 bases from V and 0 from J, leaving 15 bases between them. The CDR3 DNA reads TGTGCCAGCACTCTAGCCCCAACCAACCAAGAGACCCAGTACTTC. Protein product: CASTLAPTNQETQYF.

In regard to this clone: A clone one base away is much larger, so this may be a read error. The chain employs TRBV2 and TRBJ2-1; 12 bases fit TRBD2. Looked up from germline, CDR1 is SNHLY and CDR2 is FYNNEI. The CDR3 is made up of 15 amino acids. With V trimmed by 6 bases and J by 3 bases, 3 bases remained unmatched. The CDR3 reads CASRPTSGGYNEQFF. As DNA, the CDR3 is TGTGCCAGCAGGCCGACTAGCGGGGGCTACAATGAGCAGTTCTTC.

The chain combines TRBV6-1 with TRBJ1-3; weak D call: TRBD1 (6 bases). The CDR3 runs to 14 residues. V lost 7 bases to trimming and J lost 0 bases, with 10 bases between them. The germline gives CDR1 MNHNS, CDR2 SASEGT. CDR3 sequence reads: CASTQGTSGNTIYF. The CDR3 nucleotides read TGTGCCAGCACACAGGGAACCTCTGGAAACACCATATATTTT.

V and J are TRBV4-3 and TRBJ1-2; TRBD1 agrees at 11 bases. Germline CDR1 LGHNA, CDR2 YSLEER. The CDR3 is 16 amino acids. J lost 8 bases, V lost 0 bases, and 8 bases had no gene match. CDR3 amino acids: CASSQEGTGGQRGYTF. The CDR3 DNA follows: TGCGCCAGCAGCCAAGAAGGGACAGGGGGGCAGAGGGGCTACACCTTC.

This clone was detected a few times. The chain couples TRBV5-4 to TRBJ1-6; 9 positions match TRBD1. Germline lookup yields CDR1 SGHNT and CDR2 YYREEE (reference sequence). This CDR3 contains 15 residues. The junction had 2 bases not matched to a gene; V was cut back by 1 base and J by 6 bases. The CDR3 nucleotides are TGTGCCAGCAGCTTGTGGGACAGGGTTAATTCACCCCTCCACTTT. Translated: CASSLWDRVNSPLHF.

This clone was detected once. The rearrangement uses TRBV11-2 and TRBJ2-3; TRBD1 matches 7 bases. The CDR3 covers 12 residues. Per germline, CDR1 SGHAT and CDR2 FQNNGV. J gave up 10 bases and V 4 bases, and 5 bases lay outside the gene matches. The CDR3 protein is CASSSDRDAQYF. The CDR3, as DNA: TGTGCCAGCAGCTCCGACAGGGATGCGCAGTATTTT. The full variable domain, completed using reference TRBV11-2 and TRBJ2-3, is EAGVAQSPRYKIIEKRQSVAFWCNPISGHATLYWYQQILGQGPKLLIQFQNNGVVDDSQLPKDRFSAERLKGVDSTLKIQPAKLEDSAVYLCASSSDRDAQYFGPGTRLTVL.

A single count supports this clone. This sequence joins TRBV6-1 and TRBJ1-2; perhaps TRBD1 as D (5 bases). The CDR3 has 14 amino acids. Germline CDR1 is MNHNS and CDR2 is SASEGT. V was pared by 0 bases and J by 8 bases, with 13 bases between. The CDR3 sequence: CASSEAYGGGGYTF. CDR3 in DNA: TGTGCCAGCAGTGAAGCTTACGGGGGAGGAGGCTACACCTTC.

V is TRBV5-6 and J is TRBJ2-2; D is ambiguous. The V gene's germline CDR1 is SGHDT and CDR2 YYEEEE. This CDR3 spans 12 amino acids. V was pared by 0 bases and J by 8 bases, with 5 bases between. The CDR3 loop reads CASSLAWGELFF. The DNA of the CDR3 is TGTGCCAGCAGCTTGGCGTGGGGGGAGCTGTTTTTT.

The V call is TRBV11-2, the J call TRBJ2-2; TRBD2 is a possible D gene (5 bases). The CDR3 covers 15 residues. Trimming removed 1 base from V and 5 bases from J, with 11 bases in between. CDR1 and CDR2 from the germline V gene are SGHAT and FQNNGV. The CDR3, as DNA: TGTGCCAGCAGCTTAGGGGCAGGAGGTACCGGGGAGCTGTTTTTT. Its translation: CASSLGAGGTGELFF.